Given below is one T cell receptor beta chain in context. The junction shows a germline mismatch at one end, possibly a read error. The researchers produced TCR beta cDNA from about 510 ng total RNA with a constant-region primer. ARM-PCR, slightly modified, supplied the TCR beta libraries through three nested multiplex PCR rounds. Running 9 to 11 cycles apiece, the first two PCR rounds relied on TRBV1-TRBV30 forward primers together with a C-beta reverse primer. MiXCR, run by TCRdb on the multiplex PCR reads, gives a single entry per CDR3 protein. The table includes 320,000 or so distinct CDR3 sequences, approximately 65% detected once. This record belongs to a study of tumor-infiltrating lymphocytes in primary liver carcinoma. Per germline, CDR1 MNHNS and CDR2 SASEGT. The CDR3 extends over 14 amino acids. Blood RNA was derived from unsorted whole blood, and germline DNA was extracted too. Before the operation took place, roughly 4.2 milliliters of peripheral blood were collected.

This TCR derives from a man between 35 and 55 years old with primary liver carcinoma and hepatitis B virus infection. Sequencing was performed on peripheral blood. The chain has TRBV6-1 and TRBJ2-3, with no clear D. Here the CDR3 DNA reads TGTGTCAGCAGTGTTTCGCTCTGGGCAGATACGCAGTATTTT. It yields the protein CVSSVSLWADTQYF.